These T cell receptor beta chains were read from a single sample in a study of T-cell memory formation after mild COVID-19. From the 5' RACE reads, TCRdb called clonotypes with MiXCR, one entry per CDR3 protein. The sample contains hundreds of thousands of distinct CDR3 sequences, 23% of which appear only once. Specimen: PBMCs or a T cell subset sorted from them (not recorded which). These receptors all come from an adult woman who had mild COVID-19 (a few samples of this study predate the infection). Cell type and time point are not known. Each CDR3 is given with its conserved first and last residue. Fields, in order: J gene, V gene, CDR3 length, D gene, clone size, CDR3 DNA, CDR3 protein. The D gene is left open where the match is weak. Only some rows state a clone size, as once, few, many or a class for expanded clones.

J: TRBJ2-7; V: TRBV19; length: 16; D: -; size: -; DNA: TGTGCCAGTAGTATCGCCTTTTCCGGGACCTCCTACGAGCAGTACTTC; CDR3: CASSIAFSGTSYEQYF
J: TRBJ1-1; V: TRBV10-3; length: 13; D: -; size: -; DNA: TGTGCCATCAGGCCAGGGATGAACACTGAAGCTTTCTTT; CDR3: CAIRPGMNTEAFF
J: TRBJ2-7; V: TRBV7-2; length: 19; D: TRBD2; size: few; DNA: TGTGCCAGCAGCTGGACCACCCCGGGACTAGCGGGAGGGCCCCACGAGCAGTACTTC; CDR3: CASSWTTPGLAGGPHEQYF
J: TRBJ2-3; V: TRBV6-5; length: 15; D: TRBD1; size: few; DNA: TGTGCCAGCAGCCCGGACAGGGGGCGCGGAGATACGCAGTATTTT; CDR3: CASSPDRGRGDTQYF
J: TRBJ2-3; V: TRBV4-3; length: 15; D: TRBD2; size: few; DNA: TGCGCCAGCAGCCAAGGACTAGCGGACACAGATACGCAGTATTTT; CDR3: CASSQGLADTDTQYF
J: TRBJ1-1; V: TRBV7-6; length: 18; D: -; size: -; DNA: TGTGCCAGCAGCTTAGGGCCGTTGAGACAACGGGGGGCGACTGAAGCTTTCTTT; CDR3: CASSLGPLRQRGATEAFF
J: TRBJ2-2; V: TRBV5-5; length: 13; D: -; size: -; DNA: TGTGCCAGCACCGCCCGGGTCACCGGGGAGCTGTTTTTT; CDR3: CASTARVTGELFF
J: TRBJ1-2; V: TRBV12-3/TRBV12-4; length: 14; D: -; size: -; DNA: TGTGCCAGCAGTTTATCGGCAGGGGTGGGAGGCTACACCTTC; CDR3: CASSLSAGVGGYTF
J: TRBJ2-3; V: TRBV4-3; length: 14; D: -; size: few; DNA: TGCGCCAGCAAGTACTCCACTAGCACAGATACGCAGTATTTT; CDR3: CASKYSTSTDTQYF
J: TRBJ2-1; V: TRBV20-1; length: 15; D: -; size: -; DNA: TGCAGTGCTCCCCCTCGGGGACGGGGTTACAATGAGCAGTTCTTC; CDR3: CSAPPRGRGYNEQFF
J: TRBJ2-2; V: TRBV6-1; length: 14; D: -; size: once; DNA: TGTGCCAGCAGCCATCGACTGAACACCGGGGAGCTGTTTTTT; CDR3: CASSHRLNTGELFF
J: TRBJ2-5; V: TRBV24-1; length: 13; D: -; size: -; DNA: TGTGCCACCAGTGCCGCAAGTTTGGAGACCCAGTACTTC; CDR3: CATSAASLETQYF
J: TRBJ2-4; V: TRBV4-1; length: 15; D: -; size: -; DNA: TGCGCCAGCAGCCAAGATTCGCAGAGGATGGCCATTCAGTACTTC; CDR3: CASSQDSQRMAIQYF
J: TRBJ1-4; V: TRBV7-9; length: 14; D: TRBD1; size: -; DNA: TGTGCCAGCAGCTCGGAGACAGGGAATGAAAAACTGTTTTTT; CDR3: CASSSETGNEKLFF
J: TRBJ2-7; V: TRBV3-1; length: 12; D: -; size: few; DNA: TGTGCCAGCAGCCAAACTGCCTTAGAGCAGTACTTC; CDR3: CASSQTALEQYF
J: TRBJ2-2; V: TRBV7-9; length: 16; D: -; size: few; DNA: TGTGCCAGCAGTCCGGACCTGAACACGAACACCGGGGAGCTGTTTTTT; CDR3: CASSPDLNTNTGELFF
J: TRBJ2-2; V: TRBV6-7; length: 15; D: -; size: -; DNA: TGTGCCAGCAGTTACCGCTCAGACAACACCGGGGAGCTGTTTTTT; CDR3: CASSYRSDNTGELFF
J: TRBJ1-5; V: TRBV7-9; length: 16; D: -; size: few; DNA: TGTGCCAGCACCTCTAGCGGAGGCGGAATAAATCAGCCCCAGCATTTT; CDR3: CASTSSGGGINQPQHF
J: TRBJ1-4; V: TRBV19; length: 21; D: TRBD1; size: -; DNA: TGTGCCAGTAGTAGCCTTCCTGGGACAGGGGGAAGCCCACACCGGGGTGAAAAACTGTTTTTT; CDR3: CASSSLPGTGGSPHRGEKLFF
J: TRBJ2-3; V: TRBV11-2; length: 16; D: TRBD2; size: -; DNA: TGTGCCAGCAGCTTTACTAGCGGGAGTCGAACAGATACGCAGTATTTT; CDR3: CASSFTSGSRTDTQYF
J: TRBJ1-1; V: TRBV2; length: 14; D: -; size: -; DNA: TGTGCCAGCAGTCGGGAAATCATGAACACTGAAGCTTTCTTT; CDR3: CASSREIMNTEAFF
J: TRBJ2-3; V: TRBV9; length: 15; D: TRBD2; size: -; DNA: TGTGCCAGCAGCCCGAGCGGGGGAGTCACAGATACGCAGTATTTT; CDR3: CASSPSGGVTDTQYF
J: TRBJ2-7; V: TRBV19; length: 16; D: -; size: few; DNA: TGTGCCAGTAGTCGATCGTATCAAATTTCCGTCTACGAGCAGTACTTC; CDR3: CASSRSYQISVYEQYF
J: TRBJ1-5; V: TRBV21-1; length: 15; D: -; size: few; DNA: TGTGCCAGCAGCCCTATAGGGAGGGGAGATCAGCCCCAGCATTTT; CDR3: CASSPIGRGDQPQHF
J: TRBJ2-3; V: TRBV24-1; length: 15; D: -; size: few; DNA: TGTGCCACCAGTGTTGGACAAAGCTTCACAGATACGCAGTATTTT; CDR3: CATSVGQSFTDTQYF
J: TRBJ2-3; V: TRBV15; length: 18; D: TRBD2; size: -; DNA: TGTGCCACCAGCAGAGCACAGGCGGGGGGGCCGGTAACAGATACGCAGTATTTT; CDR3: CATSRAQAGGPVTDTQYF
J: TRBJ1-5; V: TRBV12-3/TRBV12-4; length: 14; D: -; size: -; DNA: TGTGCCAGCAGTTTGTTAGCATCCAATCAGCCCCAGCATTTT; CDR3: CASSLLASNQPQHF
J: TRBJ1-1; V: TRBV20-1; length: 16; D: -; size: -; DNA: TGCAGTGCTAGAGATAGGCGTGCAGCCCGAGTCACTGAAGCTTTCTTT; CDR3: CSARDRRAARVTEAFF
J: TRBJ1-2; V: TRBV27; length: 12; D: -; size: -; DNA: TGTGCCAGCAGTCCCCAGGGGTTTGGCTACACCTTC; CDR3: CASSPQGFGYTF
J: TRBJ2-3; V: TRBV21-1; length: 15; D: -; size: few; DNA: TGTGCCAGCAGGAAAGAGGTGACTCGCACAGATACGCAGTATTTT; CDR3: CASRKEVTRTDTQYF
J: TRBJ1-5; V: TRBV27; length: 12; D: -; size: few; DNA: TGTGCCAGCAGTTCCCGAAATCAGCCCCAGCATTTT; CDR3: CASSSRNQPQHF
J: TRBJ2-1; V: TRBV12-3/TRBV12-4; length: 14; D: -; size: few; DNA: TGTGCCAGCAGTGATCAGACCTTTGGGAATGAGCAGTTCTTC; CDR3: CASSDQTFGNEQFF
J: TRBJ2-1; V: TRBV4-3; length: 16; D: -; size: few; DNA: TGCGCCAGCAGCCAAGGGTCCAGGGGAACCTACAATGAGCAGTTCTTC; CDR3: CASSQGSRGTYNEQFF
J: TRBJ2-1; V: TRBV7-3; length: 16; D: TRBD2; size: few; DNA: TGTGCCAGCAGCTTAGGGGCTAGCGGGGTGGGCGGTGAGCAGTTCTTC; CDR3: CASSLGASGVGGEQFF
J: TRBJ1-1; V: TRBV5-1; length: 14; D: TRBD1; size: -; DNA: TGCGCCAGCAGCTTGACAGGGGACAGGACTGAAGCTTTCTTT; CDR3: CASSLTGDRTEAFF
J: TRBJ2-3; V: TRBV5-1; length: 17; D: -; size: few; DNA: TGCGCCAGCAGCGCATCTTCGCGGGGGCTGAGCACAGATACGCAGTATTTT; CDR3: CASSASSRGLSTDTQYF
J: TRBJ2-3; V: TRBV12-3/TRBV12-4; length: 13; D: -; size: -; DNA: TGTGCCAGCAGTTTTGGGGGGTTTGATACGCAGTATTTT; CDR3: CASSFGGFDTQYF
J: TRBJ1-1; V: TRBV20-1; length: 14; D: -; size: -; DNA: TGCAGTGCGCCGTGGGAGGAGATGTACACTGAAGCTTTCTTT; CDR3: CSAPWEEMYTEAFF
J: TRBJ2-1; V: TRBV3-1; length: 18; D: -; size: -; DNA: TGTGCCAGCAGCCAAGATAATTCGCGGTCGTACTCCTACAATGAGCAGTTCTTC; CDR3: CASSQDNSRSYSYNEQFF
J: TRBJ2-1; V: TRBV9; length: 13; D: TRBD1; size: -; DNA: TGTGCCAGCAGCGGGGACACGGGACAGGAGCAGTTCTTC; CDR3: CASSGDTGQEQFF
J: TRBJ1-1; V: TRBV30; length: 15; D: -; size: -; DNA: TGTGCCTGGAGTGTAAGGTCAGGGTTCGTTCCTGAAGCTTTCTTT; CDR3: CAWSVRSGFVPEAFF
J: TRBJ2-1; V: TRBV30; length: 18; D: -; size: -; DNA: TGTGCCTGGAGGAGGCGGAGGGGGGTCCGCACAACTATCAATGAGCAGTTCTTC; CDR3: CAWRRRRGVRTTINEQFF
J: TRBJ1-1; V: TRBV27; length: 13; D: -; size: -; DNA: TGTGCCAGCAGTTTCAACGGGATTGCTGAAGCTTTCTTT; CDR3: CASSFNGIAEAFF
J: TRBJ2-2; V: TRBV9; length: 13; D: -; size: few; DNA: TGTGCCAGCAGCCGTCCGGGGAACCGGGAGCTGTTTTTT; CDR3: CASSRPGNRELFF
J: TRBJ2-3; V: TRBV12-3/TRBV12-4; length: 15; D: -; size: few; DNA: TGTGCCAGCAGTTTAGGGCCACCGGGACTAGATACGCAGTATTTT; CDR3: CASSLGPPGLDTQYF